This is a list of T cell receptor beta chains from one sample in a study of Ad26.COV2.S vaccination and SARS-CoV-2 variants. The table came from immunoSEQ multiplex PCR; TCRdb's copy has only in-frame clones and leaves some out. In the table there are about 440,000 clones, about 90% of which are singletons. Sequencing was performed on peripheral blood, taken in a trial of Ad26.COV2.S vaccine versus placebo. The receptors here all came from a person between 18 and 65 years old who received the Ad26.COV2.S COVID-19 vaccine or a placebo. Each CDR3 is given without its conserved first and last residue.

v_gene	j_gene	CDR3aa
TRBV11-2	TRBJ2-2	ASSPVGLVTGELF
TRBV28	TRBJ1-5	ASSEGHQPQH
TRBV19	TRBJ2-5	ASKLAGGPQETQY
TRBV18	TRBJ2-5	ASSSGLTGRWTQY
TRBV10-3	TRBJ2-2	AISDLTPGDANTGELF
TRBV5-1	TRBJ1-2	ASSLGQGAQGYT
TRBV28	TRBJ1-1	ASSSQGVTTEAF
TRBV7-2	TRBJ2-5	ASSLAFAETQY
TRBV5-6	TRBJ2-7	ASRWGQSYEQY
TRBV7-2	TRBJ2-1	ASRVTGASGTPRI
TRBV10-2	TRBJ2-1	ARPTGVGDEQF
TRBV7-8	TRBJ2-7	ASSFRDMSGEQY
TRBV11-2	TRBJ2-5	ASRVWGLAVSETQY
TRBV18	TRBJ1-3	ASSPLKPGTAFSGNTIY
TRBV5-4	TRBJ2-7	ASSRRDGNYEQY
TRBV27	TRBJ2-1	ASSLSGELASGFDEQF
TRBV7-2	TRBJ1-5	ASSLMEGWGNQPQH
TRBV6-1	TRBJ1-5	ASSEAGGLGQPQH
TRBV5-4	TRBJ2-1	ASAPGTEYYNEQF
TRBV7-6	TRBJ2-2	ASSLARGPNTGELF
TRBV5-4	TRBJ1-6	ASGRIPDSPLH
TRBV10-3	TRBJ2-7	AIAGPSPYEQY
TRBV28	TRBJ1-5	ASSLGGGLNQPQH
TRBV18	TRBJ2-4	ASSDLTGADKNIQY
TRBV5-5	TRBJ1-1	ASSYRQGPEAF
TRBV11-1	TRBJ2-1	ASSSPWTGYNEQF
TRBV28	TRBJ1-5	ASSLADKGNQPQH
TRBV5-4	TRBJ2-1	ASSLDQVGNEQF
TRBV7-3	TRBJ1-1	ASSRTVNTEAF
TRBV19	TRBJ1-1	ASRTLRSGQGRGTEAF
TRBV10-3	TRBJ1-5	AISEFRSGPGNQPQH
TRBV15	TRBJ2-2	ATSRDYKTSRNTGELF
TRBV18	TRBJ2-5	ASSTQETQY
TRBV4-3	TRBJ2-7	ASSQERHYEQY
TRBV5-1	TRBJ2-7	ASSYLTGSIYEQY
TRBV19	TRBJ1-5	ASRGQTNQPQH
TRBV6-5	TRBJ2-7	ASNRGPYEQY
TRBV19	TRBJ1-1	ASSRRPGQGRANTEAF
TRBV20-1	TRBJ2-1	SASGADNEQF
TRBV6-5	TRBJ1-6	ASSLRTGGNSPLH
TRBV7-2	TRBJ1-1	ASSLSGRNTEAF
TRBV14	TRBJ1-1	ASSLARGNSEAF
TRBV5-4	TRBJ1-5	ASSLGGGDQPQH
TRBV6-1	TRBJ2-7	ASSEAGGREQY
TRBV28	TRBJ2-1	ASSPTYRNRYNEQF
TRBV30	TRBJ2-3	AWSVLAVVSTDTQY
TRBV28	TRBJ2-7	ASSFPGSSYEQY
TRBV5-6	TRBJ2-5	ASSFGGQETQY
TRBV6-6	TRBJ2-7	ASSLASLGEQY
TRBV19	TRBJ2-1	ASSISNQAGDEQF
TRBV19	TRBJ2-2	ASCSGSSATGELF
TRBV3-1/TRBV3-2	TRBJ1-2	ASSLHGTETYGYT